These 27 T cell receptor beta chains came from one sample sequenced in a study of blood T cell repertoires in COVID-19. Assay used: immunoSEQ multiplex PCR; TCRdb lists only in-frame clones, some missing. The table includes 300,000 to 400,000 clones, approximately 85% detected once. Specimen: peripheral blood. The receptor set was obtained from a human donor in a cohort sampled during active COVID-19.

The chain uses TRBV6-5 and TRBJ2-4; D ambiguous. V lost 0 bases and J 1 base, leaving 10 bases between the germline ends. From germline, CDR1 is MNHEY and CDR2 SVGAGI. This CDR3 contains 16 residues. The DNA for the CDR3 is TGTGCCAGCAGTTACTCGAGGAGAGGTGCCAAAAACATTCAGTACTTC. Translation: CASSYSRRGAKNIQYF.

The table lists this clone with a few counts. This chain joins TRBV3-1 (or the pseudogene TRBV3-2) and TRBJ2-2; 12 nucleotides align to TRBD2. The CDR3 extends over 15 amino acids. Losses at the gene ends were 8 bases for V and 9 bases for J; bases not matched to a gene: 10. In germline, CDR1 is LGHDT, CDR2 YNNKEL (reference sequence). The CDR3 reads CASGPSGGALRELFF. The CDR3, as DNA: TGTGCCAGCGGACCTAGCGGGGGGGCTTTGCGGGAGCTGTTTTTT.

The rearrangement links TRBV18 to TRBJ1-1; D gene uncertain. Per germline, CDR1 KGHSH and CDR2 LQKENI. V dropped 5 bases and J dropped 5 bases, with 15 bases sitting between them. The CDR3 runs 14 residues. As DNA, the CDR3 is TGTGCCAGCTCAGAGGGCAGGAGAAGGACTGAAGCTTTCTTT. Translating gives CASSEGRRRTEAFF.

This clone was detected a few times. The chain recombines TRBV7-2 with TRBJ2-7, with TRBD2 identical over 12 bases. The CDR3 contains 15 residues. CDR1 and CDR2 from the germline V gene are SGHTA and FQGNSA. Trimming at V came to 4 bases and at J to 4 bases, leaving 5 bases not matched to a gene. DNA of the CDR3: TGTGCCAGCAGCTCCGCAGGGACTAGCGGGTACGAGCAGTACTTC. This sequence encodes CASSSAGTSGYEQYF.

This chain uses TRBV5-6 with TRBJ1-2; 10 bases match TRBD1. The CDR3 is 16 amino acids. The germline V gene has CDR1 SGHDT and CDR2 YYEEEE. V was clipped by 6 bases and J by 2 bases; unmatched bases: 10. In DNA form, the CDR3 reads TGTGCCAGCAACCCACGCCCGACAGGGGGCAACTATGGCTACACCTTC. Translated: CASNPRPTGGNYGYTF.

The chain combines TRBV7-8 with TRBJ1-1, with TRBD1 matching over 8 bases. The V and J ends lost 5 bases and 11 bases, in that order; junction bases with no gene match: 10. Germline CDR1 SGHVS, CDR2 FQNEAQ. This CDR3 is 13 amino acids long. As DNA, the CDR3 is TGTGCCAGCAGCCCGCACAGGGGGTTATGGGCTTTCTTT. This codes for CASSPHRGLWAFF.

This chain joins TRBV3-1 (or the pseudogene TRBV3-2) and TRBJ2-4; D remains unclear. The V gene lost 1 base and the J gene lost 3 bases, with 7 bases spanning the gap. The CDR3 totals 14 residues. The germline V gene encodes CDR1 LGHDT and CDR2 YNNKEL (reference sequence). The CDR3 here is CASSQVRDKNIQYF. Written as DNA, the CDR3 is TGTGCCAGCAGCCAAGTACGCGACAAAAACATTCAGTACTTC.

The chain links TRBV28 to TRBJ1-4; D is undetermined. The CDR3 sequence is 14 residues long. CDR1 is MDHEN, CDR2 SYDVKM, per germline. Trimming shortened V by 3 bases and J by 6 bases, and 11 bases separated the two germline ends. The CDR3 coding sequence is TGTGCCAGCAGTTTGCTCCCACAAGATGAAAAACTGTTTTTT. Translating it yields CASSLLPQDEKLFF.

The chain employs TRBV5-5 and TRBJ1-2; D gene uncertain. V lost 1 base to trimming and J lost 8 bases, with 9 bases between them. Per germline, CDR1 SGHKS and CDR2 YYEKEE (reference sequence). The CDR3 length is 12 residues. As DNA, the CDR3 is TGTGCCAGCAGCTTGACCGCTCGGGGCTACACCTTC. Residues: CASSLTARGYTF.

The CDR3 nucleotides read TGCGCCAGCACCCCCCCGGGGGGGCTTCCTAACACTGAAGCTTTCTTT. It is translated as CASTPPGGLPNTEAFF. The J gene is TRBJ1-1, the V gene TRBV10-2, with TRBD1 as a possible D gene (6 bases). Germline values: CDR1 WSHSY, CDR2 SAAADI. V was clipped by 7 bases and J by 2 bases, with 20 bases between them. This CDR3 has 16 residues.

This sequence joins TRBV2 and TRBJ1-5; maybe TRBD1 (6 bases). The CDR3 length is 15 residues. Germline values: CDR1 SNHLY, CDR2 FYNNEI. Trimming left V 9 bases short and J 4 bases short, with 19 bases between. The CDR3 is CARGGRQKGNQPQHF. The CDR3 coding sequence is TGTGCCAGGGGGGGGCGGCAGAAAGGGAATCAGCCCCAGCATTTT. The variable domain in full, completed from reference TRBV2 and TRBJ1-5, reads EPEVTQTPSHQVTQMGQEVILRCVPISNHLYFYWYRQILGQKVEFLVSFYNNEISEKSEIFDDQFSVERPDGSNFTLKIRSTKLEDSAMYFCARGGRQKGNQPQHFGDGTRLSIL.

The chain joins TRBV7-9 to TRBJ1-6; 7 bases line up with TRBD1. The V and J ends lost 4 bases and 8 bases, in that order; junction bases with no gene match: 8. Germline lookup yields CDR1 SEHNR and CDR2 FQNEAQ (reference sequence). This CDR3 has 15 residues. The CDR3 loop reads CASSSPGRGDSPLHF. Written as DNA, the CDR3 is TGTGCCAGCAGCTCCCCTGGCAGGGGGGATTCACCCCTCCACTTT.

The CDR3 spells CASSWGLGNTIYF. The CDR3, as DNA: TGTGCCAGCAGTTGGGGGCTTGGAAACACCATATATTTT. The chain uses TRBV5-6 and TRBJ1-3; maybe TRBD1 (6 bases). Trimming stripped 5 bases from V and 3 bases from J, with 9 bases between. This CDR3 comprises 13 residues. Germline V gene lookup returns CDR1 SGHDT and CDR2 YYEEEE.

The genes are TRBV15 and TRBJ1-2; 8 positions match TRBD1. Germline CDR1 reads LNHNV; CDR2 reads YYDKDF (reference sequence). V shed 2 bases, J shed 8 bases, and the junction held 7 bases outside the gene matches. The CDR3 length is 14 residues. As DNA, the CDR3 is TGTGCCACCAGCAGACTCGGACAGGGTCAAGGCTACACCTTC. This gives the protein CATSRLGQGQGYTF.

The chain combines TRBV5-8 with TRBJ2-7; 8 nucleotides agree with TRBD1. The CDR3 has 14 residues. Unmatched junction bases numbered 7, after V lost 4 bases and J lost 4 bases. CDR1 and CDR2 (germline): SGHTS, YDEGEE. In DNA, the CDR3 is TGTGCCAGCAGCGCAGGACAGGGAGTATACGAGCAGTACTTC. It translates to CASSAGQGVYEQYF. Based on the CDR3 plus reference TRBV5-8 and TRBJ2-7, the full variable domain is EAGVTQSPTHLIKTRGQQATLRCSPISGHTSVYWYQQALGLGLQFLLWYDEGEERNRGNFPPRFSGRQFPNYSSELNVNALELEDSALYLCASSAGQGVYEQYFGPGTRLTVT.

The gene calls are TRBV27 and TRBJ1-2; unclear D gene. Trimming cost V 5 bases and J 0 bases, with 7 bases left between them. Germline V gene lookup returns CDR1 MNHEY and CDR2 SMNVEV (reference sequence). The CDR3 covers 13 residues. CDR3 sequence: CASSLVANYGYTF. In DNA, the CDR3 is TGTGCCAGCAGTCTAGTGGCTAACTATGGCTACACCTTC.

The CDR3, as DNA: TGTGCCGGAGAAGCTAGGGGGCCCTACTACGAGCAGTACTTC. Protein: CAGEARGPYYEQYF. The chain carries TRBV9 and TRBJ2-7; 7 bases fit TRBD1. The CDR3 loop spans 14 amino acids. Germline CDR1 reads SGDLS; CDR2 reads YYNGEE. Trimming cost V 10 bases and J 3 bases; bases outside gene matches: 13.

The chain has TRBV18 and TRBJ2-1; TRBD2 agrees at 14 bases. This CDR3 is built from 17 residues. Trimming cost V 2 bases and J 9 bases; bases outside gene matches: 9. CDR1 is KGHSH and CDR2 is LQKENI in the germline V gene. The CDR3 spells CASSPGTSGGPRGEQFF. The DNA of the CDR3 is TGTGCCAGCTCACCAGGGACTAGCGGGGGCCCGCGTGGTGAGCAGTTCTTC.

The chain employs TRBV30 and TRBJ1-2; 9 bases are a match to TRBD1. Germline values: CDR1 GTSNPN, CDR2 SVGIG (reference sequence). J was trimmed by 8 bases and V by 4 bases; bases with no gene match: 5. CDR3 length: 12 residues. The CDR3 nucleotides read TGTGCCTGGATCGGGACAGGGCAAGGCTACACCTTC. It codes for CAWIGTGQGYTF.

The chain has TRBV5-4 and TRBJ1-2, with D perhaps matching TRBD1 (6 bases). Trimming stripped 4 bases from V and 5 bases from J, with 18 bases between. CDR1 and CDR2 (germline): SGHNT, YYREEE (reference sequence). The CDR3 length is 15 residues. The CDR3 DNA follows: TGTGCCAGCAGCGCCCGGACAGAAGGTTTTTATGGCTACACCTTC. Its protein product is CASSARTEGFYGYTF.

The chain has TRBV2 and TRBJ1-6; 9 positions match TRBD1. Germline lookup yields CDR1 SNHLY and CDR2 FYNNEI. The V and J ends lost 6 bases and 7 bases, in that order; junction bases with no gene match: 4. The CDR3 sequence is 14 residues long. CDR3 loop: CASSGQGQNSPLHF. The CDR3 DNA reads as TGTGCCAGCAGCGGACAGGGGCAGAATTCACCCCTCCACTTT.

The CDR3 sequence is CSARSGGGLFF. The CDR3 coding sequence is TGCAGTGCAAGGAGTGGGGGGGGCCTCTTCTTC. The chain couples TRBV20-1 to TRBJ2-1; TRBD2 might be the D (7 bases). The CDR3 length is 11 residues. V shed 6 bases and J shed 16 bases, with 19 bases lying between them. In germline, CDR1 is DFQATT, CDR2 SNEGSKA (reference sequence).

This chain uses TRBV12-5 with TRBJ2-7; 10 bases map to TRBD1. The CDR3 runs 15 residues. The V gene's germline CDR1 is LGHNT and CDR2 FRNRAP. V lost 5 bases and J lost 2; bases outside the gene matches: 6. The CDR3 loop is CASGPGQGPAYEQYF. CDR3 DNA sequence: TGTGCTAGTGGTCCGGGACAGGGGCCCGCCTACGAGCAGTACTTC. Full variable domain (remainder filled in from reference TRBV12-5 and TRBJ2-7): DARVTQTPRHKVTEMGQEVTMRCQPILGHNTVFWYRQTMMQGLELLAYFRNRAPLDDSGMPKDRFSAEMPDATLATLKIQPSEPRDSAVYFCASGPGQGPAYEQYFGPGTRLTVT.

V is TRBV6-5 and J is TRBJ2-2; TRBD1 agrees at 9 bases. This CDR3 has 16 residues. V trimming: 0 bases; J trimming: 5 bases; junction bases outside the gene matches: 4. CDR1 and CDR2 from the germline V gene are MNHEY and SVGAGI. The CDR3 spells CASSYSGQGNTGELFF. In nucleotides, the CDR3 is TGTGCCAGCAGTTACTCGGGACAGGGTAATACCGGGGAGCTGTTTTTT.

On this clone itself: The sample contains more than one DNA sequence encoding this CDR3. The chain is built from TRBV6-5 and TRBJ1-3; tentative D call: TRBD1 (5 bases). The length of the CDR3 is 14 residues. Trimming removed 5 bases from V and 3 bases from J, with 11 bases in between. Per germline, CDR1 MNHEY and CDR2 SVGAGI. This CDR3 is CASSNTGSGNTIYF. In DNA, the CDR3 is TGTGCCAGCAGTAATACAGGTAGTGGAAACACCATATATTTT.

This sequence joins TRBV10-2 and TRBJ1-2, with a tentative D call TRBD1 (5 bases). The CDR3 contains 12 residues. Deletions cut 6 bases from V and 1 base from J, with 6 bases between. Germline V CDR1 and CDR2: WSHSY, SAAADI. CDR3 protein: CASSGGNYGYTF. CDR3 DNA: TGCGCCAGCAGCGGGGGTAACTATGGCTACACCTTC.

Only a few counts were recorded for this clone. The V gene is TRBV14, the J gene TRBJ1-1; D is uncertain. V shed 1 base and J shed 4 bases, with 10 bases lying between them. CDR1 is SGHDN, CDR2 FVKESK, per germline. The CDR3 spans 14 residues. In DNA form, the CDR3 reads TGTGCCAGCAGCCAAGGCGGCGTGAGCACTGAAGCTTTCTTT. This encodes CASSQGGVSTEAFF.